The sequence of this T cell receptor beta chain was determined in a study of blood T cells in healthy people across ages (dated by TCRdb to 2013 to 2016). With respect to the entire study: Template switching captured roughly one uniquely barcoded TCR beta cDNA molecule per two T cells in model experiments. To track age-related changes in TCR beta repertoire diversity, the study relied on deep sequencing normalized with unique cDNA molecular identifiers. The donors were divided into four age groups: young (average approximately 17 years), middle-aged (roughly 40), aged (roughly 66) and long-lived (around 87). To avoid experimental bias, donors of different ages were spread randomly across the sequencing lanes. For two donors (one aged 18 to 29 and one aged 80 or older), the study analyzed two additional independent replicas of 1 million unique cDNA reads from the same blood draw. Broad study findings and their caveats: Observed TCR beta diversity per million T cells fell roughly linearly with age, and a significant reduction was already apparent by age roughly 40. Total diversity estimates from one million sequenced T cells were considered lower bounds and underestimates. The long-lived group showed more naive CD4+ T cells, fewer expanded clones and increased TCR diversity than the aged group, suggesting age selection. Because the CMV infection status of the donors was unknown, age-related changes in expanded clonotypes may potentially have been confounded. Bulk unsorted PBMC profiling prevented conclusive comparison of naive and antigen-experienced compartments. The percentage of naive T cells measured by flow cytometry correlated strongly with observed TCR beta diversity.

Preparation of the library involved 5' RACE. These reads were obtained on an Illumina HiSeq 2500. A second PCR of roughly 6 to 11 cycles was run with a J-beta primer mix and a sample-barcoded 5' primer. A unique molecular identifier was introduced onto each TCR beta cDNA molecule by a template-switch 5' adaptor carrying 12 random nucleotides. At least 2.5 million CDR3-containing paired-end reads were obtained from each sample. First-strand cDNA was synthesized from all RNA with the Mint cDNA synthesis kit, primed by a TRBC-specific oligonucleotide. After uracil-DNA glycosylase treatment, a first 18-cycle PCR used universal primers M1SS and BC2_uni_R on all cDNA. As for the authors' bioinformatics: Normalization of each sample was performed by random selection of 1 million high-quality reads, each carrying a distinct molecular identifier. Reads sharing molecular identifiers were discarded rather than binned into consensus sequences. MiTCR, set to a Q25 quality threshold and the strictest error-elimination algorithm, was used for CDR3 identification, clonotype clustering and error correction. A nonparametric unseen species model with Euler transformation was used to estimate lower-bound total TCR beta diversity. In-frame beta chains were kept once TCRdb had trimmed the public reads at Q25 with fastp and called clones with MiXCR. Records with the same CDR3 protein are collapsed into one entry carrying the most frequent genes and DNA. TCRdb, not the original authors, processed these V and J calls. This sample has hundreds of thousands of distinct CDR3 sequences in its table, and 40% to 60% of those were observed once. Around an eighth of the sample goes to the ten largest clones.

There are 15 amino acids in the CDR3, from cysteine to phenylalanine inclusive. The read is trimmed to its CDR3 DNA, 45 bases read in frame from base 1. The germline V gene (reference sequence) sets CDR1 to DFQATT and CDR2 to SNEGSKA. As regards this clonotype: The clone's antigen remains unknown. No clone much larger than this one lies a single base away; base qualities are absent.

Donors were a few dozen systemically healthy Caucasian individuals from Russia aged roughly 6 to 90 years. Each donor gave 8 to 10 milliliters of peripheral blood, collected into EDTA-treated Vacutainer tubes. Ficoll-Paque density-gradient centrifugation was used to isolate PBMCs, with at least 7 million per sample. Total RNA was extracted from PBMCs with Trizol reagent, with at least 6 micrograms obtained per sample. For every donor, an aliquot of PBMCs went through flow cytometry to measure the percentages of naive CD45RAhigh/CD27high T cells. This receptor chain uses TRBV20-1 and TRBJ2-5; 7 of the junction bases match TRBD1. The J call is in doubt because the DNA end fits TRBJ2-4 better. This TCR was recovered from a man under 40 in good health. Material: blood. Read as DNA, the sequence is TGCAGTGCTAGAGGGTCAAGGGGGCTGGAAAACATTCAGTACTTC. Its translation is CSARGSRGLENIQYF.